This T cell receptor beta chain was captured by sequencing in a study of blood T cell repertoires in COVID-19. Turning to the study itself: Samples came from the United States, Italy and Spain, spanning acute and convalescent COVID-19. PBMCs, B-cell-depleted T cells, or T cells were the source of the cDNA or gDNA that made up the material.

Clones were read by immunoSEQ multiplex PCR, and TCRdb kept only the in-frame ones, dropping some. The repertoire has 110,000 or so clones, roughly 82% of them found once; the top ten carry under 9.5%. The CDR3 is 14 amino acids. CDR1 is MGHRA, CDR2 YSYEKL, per germline. The ends lost 6 bases at V and 7 bases at J; junction bases unmatched: 5. The TCR originated in a woman aged 40 to 50 with acute or convalescent COVID-19. The V and J genes are TRBV4-1 and TRBJ2-1, with 11 bases identical to TRBD1. Sequencing was carried out using peripheral blood. The CDR3 loop is CASSRTGGENEQFF. The CDR3, as DNA: TGCGCCAGCAGTCGGACAGGGGGCGAGAATGAGCAGTTCTTC.